This TCR beta chain appears in the sequencing data of a study of blood T cell repertoires in COVID-19. Study-level background: Samples taken during acute and convalescent COVID-19 were collected in the United States, Italy and Spain.

CDR1 is MRHNA, CDR2 SNTAGT, per germline. Germline trimming cut 3 bases from V and 3 bases from J; bases unmatched to any gene: 3. The CDR3 has 14 amino acids. In the study's own analysis: Nucleated cell counts were estimated from reference gene primer amplification. The table came from immunoSEQ multiplex PCR; TCRdb's copy has only in-frame clones and leaves some out. The V and J calls and the clone size are those of that table, but D and trimming were determined from the DNA. This repertoire shows a few hundred thousand clones, approximately 80% found once; its top ten account for roughly 2%. The sample holds a few counts of this clone.

The sequenced sample was peripheral blood. The chain employs TRBV6-4 and TRBJ1-1, with 8 bases fitting TRBD1. The TCR sequence derives from a man aged 25 to 45 who had recovered from COVID-19. CDR3 DNA: TGTGCCAGCAGTGAACAGGGGGAGGACACTGAAGCTTTCTTT. It specifies CASSEQGEDTEAFF.